This T cell receptor beta chain was identified during a study of blood T cell repertoires in COVID-19. The wider study: Samples taken during acute and convalescent COVID-19 were collected in the United States, Italy and Spain.

The ends lost 4 bases at V and 2 bases at J; junction bases unmatched: 2. The CDR3 has 14 residues. Germline V gene sequence: CDR1 SGHRS, CDR2 YFSETQ. Profiling relied on immunoSEQ multiplex PCR, and the TCRdb table lists in-frame clones only, not all of them. The profile covers 45,000 or so clones, with about 90% appearing a single time and about 2% taken by the ten largest. V usage is TRBV5-1 and J usage is TRBJ2-7; 11 nucleotides agree with TRBD1. Sequencing input: peripheral blood. The receptor was derived from an elderly woman with COVID-19, enrolled during active disease. CDR3 sequence: CASSRGQGAYEQYF. The DNA for the CDR3 is TGCGCCAGCAGCCGGGGACAGGGGGCCTACGAGCAGTACTTC.